A single sample gave rise to the 27 T cell receptor beta chains below, sequenced in a study of T-cell reconstitution after alpha-beta-depleted transplantation in children. The authors prepared the TCRbeta library with unique molecular identifiers. TCRdb processed the PCR reads anew with MiXCR; each CDR3 protein has one entry. The data contain a few hundred thousand distinct CDR3 sequences, about a quarter of them singletons. Source: PBMCs, taken before TCRalphabeta/CD19-depleted stem cell transplant. The receptor source for this set is a boy younger than two with Wiskott-Aldrich syndrome, due to receive a stem cell transplant.

The V and J genes are TRBV7-6 and TRBJ2-3; TRBD2 is a possible D gene (6 bases). The V gene lost 3 bases and the J gene lost 10 bases, with 14 bases spanning the gap. Germline CDR1 reads SGHVS; CDR2 reads FNYEAQ. CDR3 size: 13 residues. The CDR3 loop reads CASSLNAEGAQYF. CDR3 in DNA: TGTGCCAGCAGCTTGAACGCGGAGGGCGCGCAGTATTTT.

This sequence joins TRBV20-1 and TRBJ1-3; TRBD1 agrees at 12 bases. Germline CDR1 and CDR2: DFQATT and SNEGSKA (reference sequence). Trimming at V came to 7 bases and at J to 1 base, leaving 5 bases not matched to a gene. CDR3 length: 15 residues. The CDR3 region is CSDPGQGASGNTIYF. The CDR3 nucleotides read TGCAGTGACCCGGGACAGGGGGCGTCTGGAAACACCATATATTTT.

This clonotype was counted a few times. The chain has TRBV6-5 and TRBJ2-7, with a weak D call TRBD1 (5 bases). V gave up 6 bases and J gave up 5 bases, with 8 bases separating them. Per germline, CDR1 MNHEY and CDR2 SVGAGI. The length of the CDR3 is 11 residues. This CDR3 is CASRLGDEQYF. The CDR3, as DNA: TGTGCCAGCAGGTTAGGGGACGAGCAGTACTTC.

The chain couples TRBV5-1 to TRBJ2-1; 10 nucleotides match TRBD2. From germline, CDR1 is SGHRS and CDR2 YFSETQ. V shed 3 bases, J shed 12 bases, and the junction held 9 bases outside the gene matches. The CDR3 sequence is 14 residues long. The CDR3 here is CASSSGGASGRQFF. CDR3 nucleotides: TGCGCCAGCAGCTCGGGAGGGGCTAGCGGGAGGCAGTTCTTC.

CDR3 nucleotide sequence: TGCGCCAGCAGCTCGGGACTCCGCCTGGCGGATACGCAGTATTTT. This encodes CASSSGLRLADTQYF. This rearrangement joins TRBV5-1 to TRBJ2-3, with D possibly matching TRBD2 (6 bases). V lost 3 bases, J lost 6 bases, and 17 bases lay in between. The CDR3 spans 15 residues. Germline V lookup: CDR1 SGHRS, CDR2 YFSETQ.

V is TRBV7-8 and J is TRBJ2-1; D remains ambiguous. Germline assignment: CDR1 SGHVS and CDR2 FQNEAQ. The CDR3 contains 15 residues. Trimming removed 2 bases at V and 5 bases at J, with 13 bases between. The CDR3 reads CASSLLGGKHNEQFF. The CDR3 DNA reads TGTGCCAGCAGCTTACTAGGTGGGAAACACAATGAGCAGTTCTTC.

The rearrangement links TRBV5-6 to TRBJ2-4; the match to TRBD1 covers 8 bases. In germline, CDR1 is SGHDT, CDR2 YYEEEE. This CDR3 is 15 amino acids long. The junction had 4 bases not matched to a gene; V was cut back by 0 bases and J by 5 bases. The CDR3 sequence is CASSLAGGAQNIQYF. Written as DNA, the CDR3 is TGTGCCAGCAGCTTGGCAGGGGGCGCGCAAAACATTCAGTACTTC.

The CDR3 is CASSQIQGYGRGGSPLHF. The CDR3 region has the DNA TGCGCCAGCAGCCAGATACAGGGTTATGGCCGCGGCGGATCACCCCTCCACTTT. This chain links TRBV4-1 with TRBJ1-6; possibly TRBD1 for D (6 bases). CDR1 and CDR2 from the germline V gene are MGHRA and YSYEKL. CDR3 length: 18 amino acids. Trimming pared 3 bases from V and 10 bases from J, leaving 25 bases between.

V gene TRBV12-3 or TRBV12-4 combines with J gene TRBJ1-1; D call uncertain. V was pared by 4 bases and J by 0 bases, with 9 bases between. The CDR3 has 14 amino acids. Written as DNA, the CDR3 is TGTGCCAGCAGTTCCACTAGAGTGAACACTGAAGCTTTCTTT. This translates into CASSSTRVNTEAFF.

There are a few counts of this clonotype. V gene TRBV4-1 combines with J gene TRBJ2-7; 7 nucleotides match TRBD1. CDR1 is MGHRA, CDR2 YSYEKL, per germline. Trimming removed 1 base from V and 6 bases from J; junction bases left unmatched: 3. The CDR3 is made up of 13 amino acids. This chain's CDR3 is CASSQVEGAEQYF. DNA of the CDR3: TGCGCCAGCAGCCAAGTTGAGGGGGCCGAGCAGTACTTC.

J is TRBJ1-2 and V is TRBV5-1; 9 nucleotides agree with TRBD1. The CDR3 contains 17 residues. J gave up 0 bases and V 3 bases, and 9 bases lay outside the gene matches. Germline values: CDR1 SGHRS, CDR2 YFSETQ. The CDR3 protein is CASSSRDRVFPNYGYTF. The CDR3 DNA sequence: TGCGCCAGCAGCTCTCGGGACAGGGTTTTTCCTAACTATGGCTACACCTTC. The whole variable domain, filled in from reference TRBV5-1 and TRBJ1-2, reads KAGVTQTPRYLIKTRGQQVTLSCSPISGHRSVSWYQQTPGQGLQFLFEYFSETQRNKGNFPGRFSGRQFSNSRSEMNVSTLELGDSALYLCASSSRDRVFPNYGYTFGSGTRLTVV.

In its sample, this clonotype was seen a few times. The gene calls are TRBV29-1 and TRBJ2-1; D uncertain. V was pared by 7 bases and J by 8 bases, with 18 bases between. CDR3 length equals 13 residues. In germline, CDR1 is SQVTM, CDR2 ANQGSEA. This chain's CDR3 is CSAYWTPEDEQFF. The CDR3 DNA reads TGCAGCGCCTACTGGACCCCTGAAGATGAGCAGTTCTTC.

V gene TRBV20-1 combines with J gene TRBJ2-1, with no clear D. The CDR3 contains 12 residues. With 6 bases removed from V and 0 bases from J, the gap between germline ends came to 6 bases. Germline values: CDR1 DFQATT, CDR2 SNEGSKA (reference sequence). The CDR3 nucleotides read TGCAGTGCCCCGAGCTCCTACAATGAGCAGTTCTTC. It specifies CSAPSSYNEQFF.

The chain has TRBV20-1 and TRBJ1-1, with D possibly matching TRBD1 (5 bases). Germline values: CDR1 DFQATT, CDR2 SNEGSKA (reference sequence). The ends were cut back, 1 base at V and 2 bases at J, with 14 bases in the middle. This CDR3 has 15 amino acids. The CDR3 DNA reads as TGCAGTGCTAGAGGAGCCAGGGAGATTAACACTGAAGCTTTCTTT. Translating it yields CSARGAREINTEAFF.

This clonotype was counted a few times. V usage is TRBV20-1 and J usage is TRBJ2-2, with TRBD2 identical over 7 bases. The CDR3 totals 15 residues. V trimming: 6 bases; J trimming: 1 base; junction bases outside the gene matches: 8. Per germline, CDR1 DFQATT and CDR2 SNEGSKA (reference sequence). As DNA, the CDR3 is TGCAGTGCCCCGGAGCGGGATAAGAACACCGGGGAGCTGTTTTTT. This sequence encodes CSAPERDKNTGELFF.

This clonotype was detected only a few times. The J gene is TRBJ2-5, the V gene TRBV20-1; D is undetermined. Germline CDR1 DFQATT, CDR2 SNEGSKA (reference sequence). The CDR3 totals 13 residues. V gave up 3 bases and J gave up 2 bases, with 10 bases separating them. The CDR3 reads CSASVTVQETQYF. In DNA form, the CDR3 reads TGCAGTGCTAGCGTCACTGTTCAAGAGACCCAGTACTTC.

This clonotype has only a few counts. The chain carries TRBV14 and TRBJ2-5, with TRBD2 identical over 10 bases. The germline CDR1 and CDR2 sequences are SGHDN and FVKESK. The CDR3 contains 16 residues. The trim removed 2 bases at V and 5 bases at J, leaving 8 bases unmatched. CDR3 coding DNA: TGTGCCAGCAGCCAAACTAGCGGGATATTATGGGAGACCCAGTACTTC. Its translation is CASSQTSGILWETQYF.

The genes are TRBV10-3 and TRBJ1-2; the D is unclear. V was trimmed by 3 bases and J by 4 bases, leaving 9 bases between them. Germline CDR1 ENHRY, CDR2 SYGVKD. This CDR3 spans 13 amino acids. CDR3 in DNA: TGTGCCATCAGTGAACTCACGGGCTATGGCTACACCTTC. Translated: CAISELTGYGYTF.

The V call is TRBV5-1, the J call TRBJ1-4; D is ambiguous. V lost 0 bases and J 0 bases, leaving 9 bases between the germline ends. Looked up from germline, CDR1 is SGHRS and CDR2 is YFSETQ. CDR3 size: 16 residues. The CDR3 sequence is CASSLAPPATNEKLFF. The CDR3 region has the DNA TGCGCCAGCAGCTTGGCGCCTCCCGCAACTAATGAAAAACTGTTTTTT.

The CDR3 DNA reads as TGCGCCAGCAGCCAAGACCAAGGGCTAGCGTCCCGTCAAGAGACCCAGTACTTC. Its protein is CASSQDQGLASRQETQYF. This chain uses TRBV4-1 with TRBJ2-5; D may be TRBD2 (6 bases). CDR3 length: 18 residues. Germline V gene sequence: CDR1 MGHRA, CDR2 YSYEKL. Trimming left V 0 bases short and J 2 bases short, with 19 bases between.

This clonotype was detected a few times. CDR3 sequence reads: CSARDYMINEKLFF. CDR3 nucleotides: TGCAGTGCTAGAGATTACATGATAAATGAAAAACTGTTTTTT. The chain recombines TRBV20-1 with TRBJ1-4; D not certain. V lost 0 bases and J 5 bases, leaving 10 bases between the germline ends. This CDR3 region has 14 residues. Germline V gives CDR1 DFQATT, CDR2 SNEGSKA (reference sequence).

DNA for the CDR3: TGTGCCAGCAGCTTGGGGCCACACCTTGCGGAGACCCAGTACTTC. Translating it yields CASSLGPHLAETQYF. This chain links TRBV5-5 with TRBJ2-5; unclear D gene. V lost 0 bases and J lost 5, with 14 bases in between. Per the germline V gene, CDR1 is SGHKS and CDR2 is YYEKEE (reference sequence). The CDR3 is 15 residues long. The full variable domain, rest sourced from reference TRBV5-5 and TRBJ2-5, is DAGVTQSPTHLIKTRGQQVTLRCSPISGHKSVSWYQQVLGQGPQFIFQYYEKEERGRGNFPDRFSARQFPNYSSELNVNALLLGDSALYLCASSLGPHLAETQYFGPGTRLLVL.

This clonotype was seen only a few times. V gene TRBV5-1 combines with J gene TRBJ2-3; D possibly corresponds to TRBD2 (5 bases). With 7 bases removed from V and 0 bases from J, the gap between germline ends came to 12 bases. This CDR3 has 14 amino acids. Germline V gives CDR1 SGHRS, CDR2 YFSETQ. The CDR3 region has the DNA TGCGCCAGCGGGGAGCCGTGGAGCACAGATACGCAGTATTTT. Encoded protein: CASGEPWSTDTQYF.

The gene calls are TRBV7-2 and TRBJ2-7, with D perhaps matching TRBD2 (6 bases). CDR1 SGHTA and CDR2 FQGNSA come from the germline V gene. The V gene lost 2 bases and the J gene lost 5 bases, with 10 bases spanning the gap. The CDR3 extends over 13 amino acids. The CDR3 bases are TGTGCCAGCAGCTTACGGGCGGGGCACGAGCAGTACTTC. Translating gives CASSLRAGHEQYF.

The CDR3 protein is CASSLGRAEDTQYF. The DNA for the CDR3 is TGCGCCAGCAGCTTGGGGAGGGCAGAAGATACGCAGTATTTT. This chain uses TRBV5-1 with TRBJ2-3; a possible D gene is TRBD2 (6 bases). Germline CDR1 reads SGHRS; CDR2 reads YFSETQ. The CDR3 runs to 14 residues. Trimming removed 0 bases from V and 5 bases from J, with 10 bases in between.

The genes are TRBV10-3 and TRBJ2-2, with no clear D. Trimming removed 6 bases from V and 1 base from J, with 3 bases in between. The CDR3 extends over 12 amino acids. Germline loops: CDR1 ENHRY, CDR2 SYGVKD. The CDR3 region is CAIRQNTGELFF. The DNA of the CDR3 is TGTGCCATCAGACAGAACACCGGGGAGCTGTTTTTT.

This clonotype was observed many times. The genes are TRBV4-1 and TRBJ2-7; D is ambiguous. In germline, CDR1 is MGHRA, CDR2 YSYEKL. V was trimmed by 0 bases and J by 6 bases, leaving 6 bases between them. This CDR3 has 12 amino acids. In DNA, the CDR3 is TGCGCCAGCAGCCAAGATCAGGTCGAGCAGTACTTC. Translating gives CASSQDQVEQYF.